This T cell receptor beta chain originates from a study of glioma-infiltrating T cells. This CDR3 region has 12 residues. The ends were cut back, 8 bases at V and 4 bases at J, with 9 bases in the middle. Germline V lookup: CDR1 LNHNV, CDR2 YYDKDF (reference sequence). This clonotype has ten or more counts. TCR alpha and beta CDR3 regions were amplified from RNA using iRepertoire nested multiplex PCR. MiXCR, run by TCRdb on the multiplex PCR reads, gives a single entry per CDR3 protein. The sample yields 90,000 to 100,000 distinct CDR3 sequences, around 42% seen once. Sequencing used glioma tissue, nonneoplastic brain tissue, or PBMCs (not recorded which). The chain employs TRBV15 and TRBJ2-1; D is possibly TRBD2 (6 bases). The clonotype originates from a human donor with low-grade glioma or glioblastoma, undergoing nonglioma brain surgery, or in good health (not recorded which). The CDR3 spells CATGLNYNEQFF. The CDR3 nucleotides are TGTGCCACCGGACTAAATTACAATGAGCAGTTCTTC. Together with reference TRBV15 and TRBJ2-1, the CDR3 gives the full variable domain: DAMVIQNPRYQVTQFGKPVTLSCSQTLNHNVMYWYQQKSSQAPKLLFHYYDKDFNNEADTPDNFQSRRPNTSFCFLDIRSPGLGDTAMYLCATGLNYNEQFFGPGTRLTVL.